This TCR beta chain was sequenced during a study of blood T cell repertoires in COVID-19. Across the whole study: COVID-19 samples, acute and convalescent, were from the United States, Italy and Spain. Sources were T cells, B-cell-depleted T cells, or PBMCs; the material itself was cDNA or gDNA.

This clone was seen a handful of times. J was trimmed by 4 bases and V by 5 bases; bases with no gene match: 8. The CDR3 extends over 15 amino acids. Germline V gives CDR1 SGHAT, CDR2 FQNNGV. Original data processing: Estimated nucleated cell counts came from reference gene primer amplification. TCRdb's copy holds only in-frame clones and misses some; the assay was immunoSEQ multiplex PCR. Clonal size and the V and J genes are those of that table, whereas D and trimming came from the DNA. The table records around 130,000 clones, 60% to 85% of them present only once. The sequenced sample was peripheral blood. This TCR was recovered from a man aged 45-65 years with acute or convalescent COVID-19. The rearrangement uses TRBV11-2 and TRBJ1-2, with 9 positions matching TRBD1. CDR3: CASSPRTGEGYGYTF. In DNA form, the CDR3 reads TGTGCCAGCAGCCCGAGGACAGGGGAGGGCTATGGCTACACCTTC.